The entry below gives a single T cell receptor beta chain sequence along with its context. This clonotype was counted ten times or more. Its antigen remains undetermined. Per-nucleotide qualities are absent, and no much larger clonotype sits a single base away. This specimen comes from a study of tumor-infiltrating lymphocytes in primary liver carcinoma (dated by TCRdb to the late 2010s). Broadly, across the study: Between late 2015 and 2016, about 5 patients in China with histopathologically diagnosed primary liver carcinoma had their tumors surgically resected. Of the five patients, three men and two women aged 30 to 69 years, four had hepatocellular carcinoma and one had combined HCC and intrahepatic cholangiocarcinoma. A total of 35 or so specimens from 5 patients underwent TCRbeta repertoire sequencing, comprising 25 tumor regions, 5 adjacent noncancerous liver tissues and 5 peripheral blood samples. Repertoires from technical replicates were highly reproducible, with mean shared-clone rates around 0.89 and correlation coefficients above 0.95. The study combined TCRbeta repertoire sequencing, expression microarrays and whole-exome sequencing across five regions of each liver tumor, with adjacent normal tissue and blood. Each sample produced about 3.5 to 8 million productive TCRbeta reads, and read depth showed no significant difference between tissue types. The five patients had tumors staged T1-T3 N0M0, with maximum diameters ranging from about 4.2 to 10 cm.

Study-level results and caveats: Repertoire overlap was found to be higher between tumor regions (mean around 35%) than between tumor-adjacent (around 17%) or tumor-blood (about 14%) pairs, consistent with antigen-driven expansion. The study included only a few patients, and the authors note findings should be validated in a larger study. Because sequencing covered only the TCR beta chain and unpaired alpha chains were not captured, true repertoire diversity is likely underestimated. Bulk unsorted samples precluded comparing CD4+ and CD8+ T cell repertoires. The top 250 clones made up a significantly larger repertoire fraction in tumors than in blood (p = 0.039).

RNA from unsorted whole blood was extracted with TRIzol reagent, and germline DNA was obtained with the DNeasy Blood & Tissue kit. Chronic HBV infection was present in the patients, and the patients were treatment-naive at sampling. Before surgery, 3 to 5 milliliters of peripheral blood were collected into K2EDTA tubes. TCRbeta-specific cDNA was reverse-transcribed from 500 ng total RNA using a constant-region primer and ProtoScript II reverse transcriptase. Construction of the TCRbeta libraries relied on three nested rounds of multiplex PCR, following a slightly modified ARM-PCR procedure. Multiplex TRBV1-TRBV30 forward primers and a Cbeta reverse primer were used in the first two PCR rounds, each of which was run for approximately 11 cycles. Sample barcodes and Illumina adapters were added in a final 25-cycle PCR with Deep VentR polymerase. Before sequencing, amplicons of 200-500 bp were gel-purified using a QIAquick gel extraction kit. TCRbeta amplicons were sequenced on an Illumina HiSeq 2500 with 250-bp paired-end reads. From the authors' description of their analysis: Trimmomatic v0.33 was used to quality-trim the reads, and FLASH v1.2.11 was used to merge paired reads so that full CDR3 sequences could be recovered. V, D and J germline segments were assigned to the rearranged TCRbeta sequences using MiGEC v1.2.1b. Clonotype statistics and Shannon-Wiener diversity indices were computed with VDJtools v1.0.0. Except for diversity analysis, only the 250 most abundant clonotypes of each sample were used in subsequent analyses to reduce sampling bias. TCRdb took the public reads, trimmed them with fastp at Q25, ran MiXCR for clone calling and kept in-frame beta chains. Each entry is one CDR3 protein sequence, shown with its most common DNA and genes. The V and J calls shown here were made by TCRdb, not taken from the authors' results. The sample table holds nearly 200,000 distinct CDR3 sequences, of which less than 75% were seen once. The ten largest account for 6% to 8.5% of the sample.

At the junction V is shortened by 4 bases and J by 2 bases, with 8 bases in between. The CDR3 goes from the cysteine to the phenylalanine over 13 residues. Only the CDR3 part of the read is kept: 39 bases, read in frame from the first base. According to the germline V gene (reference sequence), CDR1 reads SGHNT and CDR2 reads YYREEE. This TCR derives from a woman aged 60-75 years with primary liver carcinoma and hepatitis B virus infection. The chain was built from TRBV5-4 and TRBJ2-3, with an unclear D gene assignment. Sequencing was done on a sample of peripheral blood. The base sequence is TGTGCCAGCAGCGGAAATTACACAGATACGCAGTATTTT. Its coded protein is CASSGNYTDTQYF.